Shown below are 16 T cell receptor beta chains from a single sample sequenced in a study of PD-L1 blockade in urothelial cancer. Time point specified: pretreatment peripheral blood. The protocol was immunoSEQ multiplex PCR, while the TCRdb copy is restricted to in-frame clones and leaves out a portion. The sample includes roughly 55,000 clones, approximately 86% of them seen just once. The source material was PBMCs, sampled around atezolizumab (anti-PD-L1) treatment. The receptors derive from a man between 60 and 70 years old with urothelial cancer.

The V call is TRBV2, the J call TRBJ1-2; TRBD1 agrees at 7 bases. This CDR3 spans 16 amino acids. The junction had 8 bases not matched to a gene; V was cut back by 0 bases and J by 4 bases. Germline CDR1 reads SNHLY; CDR2 reads FYNNEI. CDR3 sequence (DNA): TGTGCCAGCAGTGAAGCGGGACAGTCAGGCCTCTATGGCTACACCTTC. The encoded protein is CASSEAGQSGLYGYTF. The full variable domain, its missing parts supplied by reference TRBV2 and TRBJ1-2, is EPEVTQTPSHQVTQMGQEVILRCVPISNHLYFYWYRQILGQKVEFLVSFYNNEISEKSEIFDDQFSVERPDGSNFTLKIRSTKLEDSAMYFCASSEAGQSGLYGYTFGSGTRLTVV.

The V gene is TRBV2, the J gene TRBJ1-1, with TRBD1 as a possible D gene (6 bases). Germline CDR1 is SNHLY and CDR2 is FYNNEI. This CDR3 spans 14 amino acids. Trimming pared 2 bases from V and 5 bases from J, leaving 12 bases between. CDR3 nucleotides: TGTGCCAGCAGTGAACTAAGAGGGACAACTGAAGCTTTCTTT. Encoded protein: CASSELRGTTEAFF.

The J gene is TRBJ1-5, the V gene TRBV2, with 10 bases that match TRBD1. J gave up 6 bases and V 6 bases, and 5 bases lay outside the gene matches. There are 14 residues in the CDR3. The germline V gene encodes CDR1 SNHLY and CDR2 FYNNEI. The CDR3 loop reads CASSPGTGVQPQHF. Written as DNA, the CDR3 is TGTGCCAGCAGCCCGGGGACAGGGGTTCAGCCCCAGCATTTT.

The chain uses TRBV7-2 and TRBJ1-2; D may be TRBD1 (5 bases). V lost 4 bases to trimming and J lost 4 bases, with 16 bases between them. This CDR3 is 15 amino acids long. The germline V gene encodes CDR1 SGHTA and CDR2 FQGNSA. The CDR3 is CASSSLIQASYGYTF. The CDR3 nucleotides read TGTGCCAGCAGCTCCCTGATACAGGCATCCTATGGCTACACCTTC.

This chain uses TRBV5-4 with TRBJ2-7, with D possibly matching TRBD2 (6 bases). From germline, CDR1 is SGHNT and CDR2 YYREEE (reference sequence). The CDR3 covers 13 residues. Trimming removed 4 bases from V and 5 bases from J, with 13 bases in between. The CDR3 sequence: CASSRVPSDEQYF. The CDR3 DNA reads TGTGCCAGCAGCCGGGTCCCTAGCGACGAGCAGTACTTC.

This chain joins TRBV19 and TRBJ1-1; 9 bases fit TRBD1. The length of the CDR3 is 14 residues. CDR1 and CDR2 (germline): LNHDA, SQIVND (reference sequence). Trimming removed 6 bases from V and 3 bases from J; junction bases left unmatched: 5. CDR3 sequence (DNA): TGTGCCAGTAGGTGGGACAGGGAGGACACTGAAGCTTTCTTT. Its protein is CASRWDREDTEAFF.

The V call is TRBV18, the J call TRBJ1-2, with 7 bases lining up with TRBD1. The V gene end was trimmed by 3 bases and the J gene end by 3 bases; junction bases not matched to a gene: 7. The length of the CDR3 is 15 residues. From germline, CDR1 is KGHSH and CDR2 LQKENI. CDR3 bases: TGTGCCAGCTCACCTATAGGGACAGCAGACTATGGCTACACCTTC. This translates into CASSPIGTADYGYTF.

This chain uses TRBV19 with TRBJ2-3; 8 nucleotides match TRBD1. The germline gives CDR1 LNHDA, CDR2 SQIVND (reference sequence). The CDR3 has 16 residues. The V and J ends lost 4 bases and 1 base, in that order; junction bases with no gene match: 7. CDR3: CASSTQTGARTDTQYF. The CDR3 DNA follows: TGTGCCAGTAGTACCCAGACAGGGGCGCGCACAGATACGCAGTATTTT.

Here the CDR3 DNA reads TGCGCCAGCAGCTTGGCACCAGCGGGAGGGCCTTTACGCGAGCAGTACTTC. It translates to CASSLAPAGGPLREQYF. The chain uses TRBV5-1 and TRBJ2-7; 10 nucleotides match TRBD2. The CDR3 has 17 amino acids. Unmatched junction bases numbered 12, after V lost 0 bases and J lost 6 bases. CDR1 is SGHRS and CDR2 is YFSETQ in the germline V gene.

V is TRBV10-1 and J is TRBJ2-1; 8 positions agree with TRBD2. Germline V gene sequence: CDR1 WNHNN, CDR2 SYGVQD (reference sequence). The V and J ends lost 5 bases and 1 base, in that order; junction bases with no gene match: 4. This CDR3 contains 15 residues. CDR3: CASSPSGLSYNEQFF. CDR3 sequence (DNA): TGCGCCAGCAGTCCTAGCGGGTTATCCTACAATGAGCAGTTCTTC.

This clone was picked up one time. This chain links TRBV15 with TRBJ2-7; TRBD1 matches 10 bases. The CDR3 is made up of 15 amino acids. Per germline, CDR1 LNHNV and CDR2 YYDKDF (reference sequence). Unmatched junction bases numbered 3, after V lost 1 base and J lost 3 bases. CDR3 region: CATSRAGTGVYEQYF. The CDR3 DNA reads TGTGCCACCAGCAGAGCCGGGACAGGGGTCTACGAGCAGTACTTC.

The chain is built from TRBV30 and TRBJ1-1, with a tentative D call TRBD1 (6 bases). The CDR3 has 13 amino acids. The germline V and J ends were trimmed by 5 bases and 5 bases, with 15 bases remaining between them. The germline CDR1 and CDR2 sequences are GTSNPN and SVGIG (reference sequence). The CDR3 reads CAWERGLGTEAFF. CDR3 sequence (DNA): TGTGCCTGGGAGAGGGGGTTGGGGACTGAAGCTTTCTTT.

The chain's CDR3 is CASIGEGGTEAFF. In DNA, the CDR3 is TGTGCCAGCATAGGGGAAGGGGGCACTGAAGCTTTCTTT. The chain has TRBV6-5 and TRBJ1-1, with D possibly being TRBD1 (6 bases). The V end lost 7 bases, the J end lost 4 bases, and 13 bases lay between the germline ends. The CDR3 sequence is 13 residues long. CDR1 is MNHEY, CDR2 SVGAGI, per germline.

This rearrangement joins TRBV7-2 to TRBJ2-2; no reliable D call. The germline CDR1 and CDR2 sequences are SGHTA and FQGNSA. Deletions cut 5 bases from V and 6 bases from J, with 7 bases between. This CDR3 has 12 amino acids. This CDR3 is CASSPLAGELFF. As DNA, the CDR3 is TGTGCCAGCAGCCCTTTAGCCGGGGAGCTGTTTTTT.

This clone was found once. The rearrangement links TRBV7-9 to TRBJ2-1, with 7 bases matching TRBD2. The V gene end was trimmed by 9 bases and the J gene end by 8 bases; junction bases not matched to a gene: 10. Germline V CDR1 and CDR2: SEHNR, FQNEAQ (reference sequence). The length of the CDR3 is 13 residues. The CDR3 DNA follows: TGTGCCAGTAATCTGGCGGGGGTGGATGAGCAGTTCTTC. Amino acids: CASNLAGVDEQFF.

The chain is built from TRBV11-3 and TRBJ2-2; 11 bases are a match to TRBD1. The V gene's germline CDR1 is SGHNT and CDR2 YENEEA. Trimming cost V 3 bases and J 3 bases; bases outside gene matches: 3. The CDR3 has 16 residues. In nucleotides, the CDR3 is TGTGCCAGCAGCTTTCGGACAGGGGGCTACACCGGGGAGCTGTTTTTT. This gives the protein CASSFRTGGYTGELFF.